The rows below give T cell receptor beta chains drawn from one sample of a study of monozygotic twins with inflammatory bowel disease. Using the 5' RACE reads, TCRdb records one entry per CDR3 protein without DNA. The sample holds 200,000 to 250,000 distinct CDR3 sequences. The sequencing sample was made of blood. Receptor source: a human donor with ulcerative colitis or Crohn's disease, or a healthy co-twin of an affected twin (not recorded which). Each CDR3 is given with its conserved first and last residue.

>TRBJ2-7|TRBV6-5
CASTGPGGEQYF
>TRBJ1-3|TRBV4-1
CASSLIQATGNTIYF
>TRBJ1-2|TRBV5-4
CASSLASGQGNYGYTF
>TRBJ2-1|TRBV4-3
CASSQDLDQRGGYNEQFF
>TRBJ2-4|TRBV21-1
CASSKTQGRIWNIQYF
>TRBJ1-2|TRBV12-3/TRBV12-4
CASSSRQEAGYTF
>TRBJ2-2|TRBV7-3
CASSLTGDYITGELFF
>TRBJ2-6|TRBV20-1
CSAKILGGANVLTF
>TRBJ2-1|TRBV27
CASKVPGLYNEQFF
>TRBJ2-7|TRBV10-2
CASSELGGVYEQYF
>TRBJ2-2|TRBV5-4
CASSLQGGVYTGELFF
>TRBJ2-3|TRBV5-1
CASSTENTQYF
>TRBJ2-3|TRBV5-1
CASGSTISDTQYF
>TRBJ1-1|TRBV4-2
CASSQDEIMNTEAFF
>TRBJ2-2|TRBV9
CASSVREGRTGELFF
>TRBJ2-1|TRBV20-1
CSAARLAGGFEQFF
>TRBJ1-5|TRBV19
CASTKKGYNQPQHF
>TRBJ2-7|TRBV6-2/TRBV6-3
CASSYSLNHEQYF
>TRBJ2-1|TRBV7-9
CASSLRLAGVYDEQFF
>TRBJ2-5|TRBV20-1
CSARPGPGQETQYF
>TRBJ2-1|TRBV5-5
CASSWGAGNNEQFF
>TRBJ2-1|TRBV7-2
CASSSQRNEQFF
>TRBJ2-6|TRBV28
CASSLSPGQPFSGANVLTF
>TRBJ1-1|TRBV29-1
CSVTIGTSEAFF
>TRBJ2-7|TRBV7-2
CASSFQGRSYEQYF
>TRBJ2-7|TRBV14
CASSQLSSAYEQYF
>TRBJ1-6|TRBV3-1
CASSHGTENSPLHF
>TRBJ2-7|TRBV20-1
CSARDRGGFRNEQYF
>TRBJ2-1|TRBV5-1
CASSLVRVGYNEQFF
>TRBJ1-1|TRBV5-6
CASSLWGQTQKRRTEAFF
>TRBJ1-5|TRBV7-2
CASSPGAKQPQHF
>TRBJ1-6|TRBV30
CAWRTEGASPLHF
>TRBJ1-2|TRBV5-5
CASSPPYDRSYGYTF
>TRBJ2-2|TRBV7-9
CASSLPITPHGELFF
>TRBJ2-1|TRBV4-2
CASSQDGTAYNEQFF
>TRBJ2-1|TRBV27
CASGRDRGNNEQFF
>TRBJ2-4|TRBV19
CASSIEESTAKNIQYF
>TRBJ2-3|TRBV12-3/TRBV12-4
CASRVADTQYF
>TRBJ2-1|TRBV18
CASSPRASAYNEQFF
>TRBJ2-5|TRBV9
CASSVGDRAWETQYF
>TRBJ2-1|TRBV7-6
CASSLASARGNEQFF
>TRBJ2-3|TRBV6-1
CASSDRGGDTQYF
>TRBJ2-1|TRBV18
CASSPARTEANEQFF
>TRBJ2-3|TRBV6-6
CASSWGTPQPQYF
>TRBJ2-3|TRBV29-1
CSVVRATDTQYF
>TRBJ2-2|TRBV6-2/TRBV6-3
CASSVAGANTGELFF
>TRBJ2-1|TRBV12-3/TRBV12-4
CASRRLVLDYNEQFF
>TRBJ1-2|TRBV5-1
CASSFSGLRGYTF
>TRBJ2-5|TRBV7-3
CASSPTAGGRETQYF